This TCR beta chain was recorded in a study of blood T cell repertoires in COVID-19. Background on the study: Sites in the United States, Italy and Spain provided acute and convalescent COVID-19 samples. Nucleic acid was either cDNA or gDNA, and it came from T cells, B-cell-depleted T cells, or PBMCs.

Per the original methods: Researchers report that nucleated cell counts were estimated from reference gene primer amplification. Method: immunoSEQ multiplex PCR; TCRdb's copy keeps in-frame clones and lacks some. V, J and clone size were drawn from that table, and D and trimming were deduced from the DNA. In the table there are some 160,000 clones, more than 65% of which are singletons. This clone appeared once. This CDR3 comprises 17 residues. V was cut by 0 bases and J by 0 bases, with 9 bases left in between. Germline CDR1 reads MNHEY; CDR2 reads SMNVEV (reference sequence). The source of this sequence is a woman older than 75 with acute or convalescent COVID-19. The source material was peripheral blood. This rearrangement joins TRBV27 to TRBJ2-6, with D unclear. The CDR3 is CASSLSIGSSGANVLTF. The CDR3, as DNA: TGTGCCAGCAGTTTATCGATCGGGTCCTCTGGGGCCAACGTCCTGACTTTC.